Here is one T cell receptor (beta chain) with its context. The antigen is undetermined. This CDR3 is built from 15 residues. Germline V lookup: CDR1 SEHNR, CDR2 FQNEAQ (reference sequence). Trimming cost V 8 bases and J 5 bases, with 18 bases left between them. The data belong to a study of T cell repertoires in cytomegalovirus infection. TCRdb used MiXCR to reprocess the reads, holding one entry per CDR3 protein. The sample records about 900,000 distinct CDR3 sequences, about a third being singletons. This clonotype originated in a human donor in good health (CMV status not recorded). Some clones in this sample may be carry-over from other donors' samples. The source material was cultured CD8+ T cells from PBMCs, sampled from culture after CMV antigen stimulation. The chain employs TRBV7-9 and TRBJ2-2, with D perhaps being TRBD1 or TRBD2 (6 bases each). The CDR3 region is CASFPRGPGTGELFF. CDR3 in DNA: TGTGCCAGCTTTCCTCGGGGGCCAGGAACCGGGGAGCTGTTTTTT. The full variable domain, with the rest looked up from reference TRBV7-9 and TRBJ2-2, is DTGVSQNPRHKITKRGQNVTFRCDPISEHNRLYWYRQTLGQGPEFLTYFQNEAQLEKSRLLSDRFSAERPKGSFSTLEIQRTEQGDSAMYLCASFPRGPGTGELFFGEGSRLTVL.